This T cell receptor (beta chain) was sequenced during a study of blood T cell repertoires in COVID-19. At the level of the study: From T cells, B-cell-depleted T cells, or PBMCs came the material, which was cDNA or gDNA.

Original processing methods: Reference gene primer amplification gave estimated nucleated cell counts. TCRdb's copy holds only in-frame clones and misses some; the assay was immunoSEQ multiplex PCR. V and J calls and clone size are copied from that table; D and trimming were computed from the DNA. This table has some 250,000 clones, around 84% appearing once. The CDR3 is 15 amino acids. The germline V gene encodes CDR1 MDHEN and CDR2 SYDVKM. V shed 4 bases and J 3 bases; nucleotides not matched to a gene: 8. J is TRBJ2-5 and V is TRBV28; 7 nucleotides match TRBD1. This sequence was found in a man aged 55 to 70 with acute or convalescent COVID-19. The sequencing sample was made of peripheral blood. The CDR3 loop reads CASSSRQGGKETQYF. CDR3 coding DNA: TGTGCCAGCAGTTCGAGACAGGGCGGAAAAGAGACCCAGTACTTC.